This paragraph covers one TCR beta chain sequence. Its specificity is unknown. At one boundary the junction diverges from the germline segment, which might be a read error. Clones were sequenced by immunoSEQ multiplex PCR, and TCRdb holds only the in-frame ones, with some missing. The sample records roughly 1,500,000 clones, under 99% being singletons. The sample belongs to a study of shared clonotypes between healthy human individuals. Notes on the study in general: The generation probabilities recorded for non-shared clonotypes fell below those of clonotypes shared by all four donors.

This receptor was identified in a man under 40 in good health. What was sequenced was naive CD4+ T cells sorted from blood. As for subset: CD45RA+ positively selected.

The DNA for the CDR3 is TGCGCCAGCAGCCAAGAGTTGGGCAGCATTCAGACCCAGCATTTT. Translation: CASSQELGSIQTQHF. The J gene is TRBJ1-5, the V gene TRBV4-3; D is unresolved. Germline CDR1 is LGHNA and CDR2 is YSLEER. This CDR3 comprises 15 residues.